The rows below give T cell receptor beta chains drawn from one sample of a study of blood T cells in healthy people across ages. MiXCR, applied by TCRdb to the 5' RACE reads, yields one record per CDR3 protein. The sample records fewer than 800,000 distinct CDR3 sequences, less than 40% being singletons. The sequenced sample consisted of blood. The receptor set was obtained from a woman at least 80 years old in good health. CDR3s include the opening cysteine and the closing phenylalanine or tryptophan. Each record gives: V gene, J gene, clone size, CDR3 length, CDR3 protein. Clone size is stated in some rows and not others, as once, few, many or a class when expanded.

TRBV18	TRBJ2-6	few	16	CASSSRQGTGANVLTF
TRBV4-2	TRBJ2-5	NA	15	CASSQVRGGTETQYF
TRBV12-3/TRBV12-4	TRBJ2-7	many	15	CASSLFRDRGNEQYF
TRBV20-1	TRBJ2-1	few	17	CSARDLRSGSANNEQFF
TRBV5-6	TRBJ1-1	many	16	CASSFVGQGLNTEAFF
TRBV6-6	TRBJ2-3	many	14	CASSYDRATDTQYF
TRBV12-3/TRBV12-4	TRBJ2-3	NA	14	CASSLSVGPDAQYF
TRBV4-2	TRBJ1-5	few	15	CASSQDSNSNQPQHF
TRBV12-3/TRBV12-4	TRBJ2-1	many	16	CASSLGRARRPYEQFF
TRBV10-3	TRBJ1-6	few	12	CAISGGNSPLHF
TRBV2	TRBJ2-7	few	11	CASRNHYEQYF
TRBV2	TRBJ2-3	NA	14	CASTTGGSTDTQYF
TRBV29-1	TRBJ1-4	few	19	CSVQPATRPGEGINEKLFF
TRBV9	TRBJ1-6	few	17	CASSVEPGTRDSSPLHF
TRBV6-4	TRBJ2-5	few	13	CASSEGTSGLQYF
TRBV27	TRBJ2-7	many	11	CASRDPYEQYF
TRBV3-1	TRBJ1-6	many	17	CASSQVRVAQGNSPLHF
TRBV7-9	TRBJ2-1	many	20	CASSLEIRPPEPGSYNEQFF
TRBV7-2	TRBJ2-7	many	15	CASSLVVAGGHEQYF
TRBV2	TRBJ2-1	few	14	CASRDDRSYNEQFF
TRBV12-3/TRBV12-4	TRBJ1-1	NA	14	CASREEGVNTEAFF
TRBV4-2	TRBJ2-7	many	18	CASSQASSRGGNSYEQYF
TRBV30	TRBJ1-1	few	13	CAWRVSGSREAFF
TRBV28	TRBJ2-7	NA	16	CASSLLEAGDRREQYF
TRBV10-3	TRBJ1-1	many	12	CAISKGGTEAFF
TRBV5-1	TRBJ1-1	many	18	CASSLRHATISMNTEAFF
TRBV28	TRBJ1-1	NA	14	CASSLSMGVTEAFF
TRBV6-5	TRBJ2-3	many	16	CASSYSGGMEADTQYF
TRBV30	TRBJ2-7	many	15	CAWSAGTAKTYEQYF
TRBV27	TRBJ2-5	many	13	CASRTRGGGTQYF
TRBV9	TRBJ2-7	many	17	CASSVVPPGERSYEQYF
TRBV7-2	TRBJ2-1	many	18	CASSFRGPGLGGLNEQFF
TRBV18	TRBJ1-2	many	15	CASSPSVGAGYGYTF
TRBV6-5	TRBJ2-5	many	16	CASSYGQRGNQETQYF
TRBV4-3	TRBJ2-7	many	15	CASSPSPQYSYEQYF
TRBV20-1	TRBJ2-7	once	13	CSARKTSSYEQYF
TRBV6-4	TRBJ2-6	few	15	CASSDSHSGANVLTF
TRBV4-3	TRBJ2-3	NA	15	CASSQDQGPSDTQYF
TRBV5-1	TRBJ1-2	many	15	CASSLEQGNNYGYTF
TRBV7-3	TRBJ2-3	once	17	CASSPRALGSSTDTQYF
TRBV6-2/TRBV6-3	TRBJ1-2	once	13	CASRLAVNYGYTF
TRBV7-2	TRBJ2-5	many	14	CASSLWVGGETQYF
TRBV3-1	TRBJ1-2	once	12	CVSSRRGNGYTF
TRBV7-2	TRBJ2-3	many	12	CASSPIGDTQYF
TRBV4-3	TRBJ1-2	many	15	CASSQDRNGGCGYTF
TRBV6-1	TRBJ1-5	NA	16	CASSEATTTRGQPQHF
TRBV15	TRBJ1-5	NA	13	CATSLDREKPQHF
TRBV9	TRBJ1-1	many	14	CASSPGTSDTEAFF
TRBV20-1	TRBJ1-1	few	13	CIPGGGKNTEAFF
TRBV29-1	TRBJ2-1	NA	12	CSGQGGGNEQFF
TRBV6-1	TRBJ1-5	NA	13	CASSDSQYQPRHF
TRBV18	TRBJ1-2	many	14	CASSPPQVFYGYTF
TRBV25-1	TRBJ2-6	many	16	CASTPDVSSGANVLTF